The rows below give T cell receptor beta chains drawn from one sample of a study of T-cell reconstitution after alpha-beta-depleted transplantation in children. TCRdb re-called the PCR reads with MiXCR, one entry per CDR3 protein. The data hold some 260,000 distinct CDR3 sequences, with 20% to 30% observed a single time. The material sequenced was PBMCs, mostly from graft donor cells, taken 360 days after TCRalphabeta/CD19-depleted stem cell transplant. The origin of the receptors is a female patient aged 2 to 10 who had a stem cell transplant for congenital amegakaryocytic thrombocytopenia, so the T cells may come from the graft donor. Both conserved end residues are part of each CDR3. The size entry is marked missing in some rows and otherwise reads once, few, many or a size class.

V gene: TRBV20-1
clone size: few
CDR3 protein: CSARDPYTLRNEQFF

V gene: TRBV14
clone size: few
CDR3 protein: CASSQATSFLETQYF

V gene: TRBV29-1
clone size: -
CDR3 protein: CSVEGWGGYTF

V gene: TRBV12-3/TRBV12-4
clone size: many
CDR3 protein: CASSLLLNTEAFF

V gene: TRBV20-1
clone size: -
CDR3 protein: CSATGQGEGQETQYF

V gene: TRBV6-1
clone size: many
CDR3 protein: CASKKSARGSSGNTIYF

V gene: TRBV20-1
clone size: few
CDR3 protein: CSAKKAGGELNEQFF

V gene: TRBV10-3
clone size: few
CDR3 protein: CAIGLGGTQRNEQFF

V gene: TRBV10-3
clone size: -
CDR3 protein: CAIRARTGTTYEQYF

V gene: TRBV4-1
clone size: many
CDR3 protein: CASSFNWDFGTQYF

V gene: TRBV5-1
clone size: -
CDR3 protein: CASTRRGASTDTQYF

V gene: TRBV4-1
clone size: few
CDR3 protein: CASSQVQTGGDGYTF

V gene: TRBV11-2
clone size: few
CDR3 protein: CASSDRDKNTDTQYF

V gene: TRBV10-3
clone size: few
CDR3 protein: CAISVGADTQYF

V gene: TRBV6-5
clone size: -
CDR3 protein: CASSRSGNEQFF

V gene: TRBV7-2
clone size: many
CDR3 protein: CASSLDGYNSPLHF

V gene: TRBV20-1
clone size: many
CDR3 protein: CSGRSLAGYEQFF

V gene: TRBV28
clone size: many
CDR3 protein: CASSFYSGEATDTQYF